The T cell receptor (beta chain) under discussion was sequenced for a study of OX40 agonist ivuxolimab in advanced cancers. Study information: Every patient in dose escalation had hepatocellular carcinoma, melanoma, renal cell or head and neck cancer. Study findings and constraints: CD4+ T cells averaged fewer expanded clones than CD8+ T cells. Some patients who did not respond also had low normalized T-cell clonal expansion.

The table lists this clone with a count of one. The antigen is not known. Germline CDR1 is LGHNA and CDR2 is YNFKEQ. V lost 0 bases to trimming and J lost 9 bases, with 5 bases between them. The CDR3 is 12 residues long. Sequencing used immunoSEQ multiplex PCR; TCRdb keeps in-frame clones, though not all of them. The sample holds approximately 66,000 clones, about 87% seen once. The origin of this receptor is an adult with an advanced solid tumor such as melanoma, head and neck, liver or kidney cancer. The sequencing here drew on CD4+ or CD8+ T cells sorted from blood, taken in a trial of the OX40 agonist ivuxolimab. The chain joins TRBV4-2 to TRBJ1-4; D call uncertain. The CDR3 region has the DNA TGTGCCAGCAGCCAAGATGTAAAAAAACTGTTTTTT. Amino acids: CASSQDVKKLFF.